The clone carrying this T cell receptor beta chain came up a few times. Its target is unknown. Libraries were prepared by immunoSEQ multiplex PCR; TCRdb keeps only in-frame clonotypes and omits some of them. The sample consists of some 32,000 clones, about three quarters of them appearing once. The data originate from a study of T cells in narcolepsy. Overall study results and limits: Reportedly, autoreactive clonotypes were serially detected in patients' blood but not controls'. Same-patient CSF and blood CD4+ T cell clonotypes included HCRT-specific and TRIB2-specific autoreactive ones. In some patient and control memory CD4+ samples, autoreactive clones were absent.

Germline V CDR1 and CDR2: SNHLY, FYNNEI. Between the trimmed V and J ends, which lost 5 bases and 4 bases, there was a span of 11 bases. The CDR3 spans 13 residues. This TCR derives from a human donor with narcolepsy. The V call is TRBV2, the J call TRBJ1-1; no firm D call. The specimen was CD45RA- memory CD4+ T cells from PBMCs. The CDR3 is CASSFNRGTEAFF. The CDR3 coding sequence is TGTGCCAGCAGTTTCAACCGGGGCACTGAAGCTTTCTTT.